The clone carrying this TCR beta chain was detected only a few times. This record comes from a study of T cells in Graves' hyperthyroidism and ophthalmopathy. CDR1 is MNHNS and CDR2 is SASEGT in the germline V gene. The ends were cut back, 8 bases at V and 1 base at J, with 8 bases in the middle. The CDR3 spans 12 residues. Amplification of TCR beta CDR3 regions was performed using RNA transcripts as template. First-round RT-PCR of the TCR CDR3 relied on the HTBI primer set. TCRdb used MiXCR to reprocess the multiplex PCR reads, holding one entry per CDR3 protein. This table holds approximately 700,000 distinct CDR3 sequences, around 17% found once. Based on clinical symptoms, serum thyroxine and TRAb, thyroid ultrasound and orbital computed tomography, diagnoses were reached. Around 9.8 ml fresh peripheral blood yielded the PBMCs.

The V call is TRBV6-1, the J call TRBJ1-1; D is undetermined. This clonotype originated in a man aged 18 to 29 with Graves' hyperthyroidism. The sample consisted of blood. The DNA for the CDR3 is TGTGCCAGCCAGGCTACGAACACTGAAGCTTTCTTT. Protein sequence: CASQATNTEAFF.